This TCR beta chain appears in the sequencing data of a study of shared clonotypes between healthy human individuals. CD4+ cells underwent separation, giving CD45RA+ naive and CD45RA-negative memory subsets. Per the study methods: With immunoSEQ giving junction-only sequences and no quality scores, filtering differed. Sequencing used immunoSEQ multiplex PCR; TCRdb keeps in-frame clones, though not all of them. D and trimming were read from the DNA, whereas the V and J calls and clone size are those reported in that table. The table has about 2.3 million clones, around 90% seen once. Germline-derived CDR1 and CDR2 are SEHNR and FQNEAQ (reference sequence). The ends lost 7 bases at V and 5 bases at J; junction bases unmatched: 13. The CDR3 length is 16 residues.

This TCR was sampled from a man younger than 30 in good health. Some clones in this sample may be carry-over from other donors' samples. Input material: naive CD4+ T cells from PBMCs. Subset here: CD45RA+ positively selected. The gene calls are TRBV7-9 and TRBJ2-7, with 11 bases identical to TRBD2. Written as DNA, the CDR3 is TGTGCCAGCAAGGGGACTAGCGGTACCCGATCCCACGAGCAGTACTTC. Translated, it gives CASKGTSGTRSHEQYF.